Listed below are T cell receptor beta chains from one sample, sequenced in a study of cytomegalovirus exposure and HLA in healthy donors. Libraries were prepared by immunoSEQ multiplex PCR; TCRdb keeps only in-frame clonotypes and omits some of them. The data contain some 160,000 clones, around four fifths of them seen just once; the ten biggest clones take up about 1.4%. Sequences were obtained from PBMCs. All receptors derive from a woman aged 25-40 years in good health and CMV-seronegative. CDR3s include the opening cysteine and the closing phenylalanine or tryptophan. A D gene is named only where the DNA matches it firmly. A clone size is listed for some rows: how often the clone was seen (once, few, many), or a class if it is expanded.

V	D	J	size	DNA	CDR3
TRBV28	TRBD2	TRBJ2-1	.	TGTGCCAGCAGTTTAGGACTAGCGGGGGGGAATGAGCAGTTCTTC	CASSLGLAGGNEQFF
TRBV7-9	TRBD1	TRBJ2-1	.	TGTGCCAGCAGCTTAGGGACAGGGAATGAGCAGTTCTTC	CASSLGTGNEQFF
TRBV5-5	.	TRBJ2-5	.	TGTGCCAGCAGTCGGACTTTCGAGACCCAGTACTTC	CASSRTFETQYF
TRBV5-1	.	TRBJ2-7	.	TGCGCCAGCAGCCCAGGACTACGAGAGCAGTACTTC	CASSPGLREQYF
TRBV11-1	TRBD2	TRBJ2-7	once	TGTGCCAGCAGTTTTAGCGGGGGGCTCTACGAGCAGTACTTC	CASSFSGGLYEQYF
TRBV10-3	.	TRBJ1-4	.	TGTGCCATCAGTGAGTCGAAAGTTACAAATGAAAAACTGTTTTTT	CAISESKVTNEKLFF
TRBV7-9	TRBD1	TRBJ2-7	.	TGTGCCAGCAGCCCCCGGGACAGGGCCTACGAGCAGTACTTC	CASSPRDRAYEQYF
TRBV9	.	TRBJ1-6	.	TGTGCCAGCAGCGTAGGGCAGGTGGGTTCACCCCTCCACTTT	CASSVGQVGSPLHF
TRBV6-1	TRBD1	TRBJ2-2	.	TGTGCCAGCAGTCGAGACAGGGCGACCGGGGAGCTGTTTTTT	CASSRDRATGELFF
TRBV7-2	.	TRBJ1-4	.	TGTGCCAGCAGCTTAGATTCCGGGTTTGAAAAACTGTTTTTT	CASSLDSGFEKLFF
TRBV15	TRBD1	TRBJ1-1	.	TGTGCCACCAGCAGAGACCCGACAGGGGTAAATACTGAAGCTTTCTTT	CATSRDPTGVNTEAFF
TRBV10-3	.	TRBJ1-4	.	TGTGCCATCAGCTCTAATGAAAAACTGTTTTTT	CAISSNEKLFF
TRBV6-1	.	TRBJ1-5	.	TGTGCCAGCAGGCAGGGAATTGAACAGCCCCAGCATTTT	CASRQGIEQPQHF
TRBV20-1	.	TRBJ2-3	few	TGCAGTGTCACAAGAATGCCTACGCAGTATTTT	CSVTRMPTQYF
TRBV7-6	.	TRBJ1-2	once	TGTGCCAGCAGCTTAGAGGTTGGTCTGCAGGGGAGATATGGCTACACCTTC	CASSLEVGLQGRYGYTF
TRBV7-6	TRBD1	TRBJ1-3	.	TGTGCCAGCAGCCCCAGCCCAGGGACAGGGGATGGAAACACCATATATTTT	CASSPSPGTGDGNTIYF
TRBV2	.	TRBJ1-6	.	TGTGCCAGCAGGCCAGGGGCTAATTCACCCCTCCACTTT	CASRPGANSPLHF
TRBV7-3	.	TRBJ2-7	.	TGTGCCAGCAGCCACCAGACAGACGGGGAGCAGTACTTC	CASSHQTDGEQYF
TRBV27	.	TRBJ1-4	once	TGTGCCAGCAGTGGGCGGGGGAATGAAAAACTGTTTTTT	CASSGRGNEKLFF
TRBV19	TRBD1	TRBJ1-1	.	TGTGCCAGTAGTATTTACAGGGGAGTATACACTGAAGCTTTCTTT	CASSIYRGVYTEAFF